This TCR beta chain came from a study of cytomegalovirus exposure and HLA in healthy donors. Germline V gene sequence: CDR1 MNHEY, CDR2 SVGAGI. V was clipped by 2 bases and J by 4 bases, with 13 bases between them. The CDR3 length is 15 residues. Profiling relied on immunoSEQ multiplex PCR, and the TCRdb table lists in-frame clones only, not all of them. The data show some 320,000 clones, with around 87% seen just once and 0.95% to 1.5% held by the top ten. The clonotype originates from a woman aged 25 to 39 in good health and CMV-seropositive. The sequenced sample was PBMCs. The V call is TRBV6-5, the J call TRBJ2-3; D is possibly TRBD1 (6 bases). The CDR3 region is CASSYASGVADTQYF. In DNA, the CDR3 is TGTGCCAGCAGTTACGCTTCAGGGGTCGCAGATACGCAGTATTTT.